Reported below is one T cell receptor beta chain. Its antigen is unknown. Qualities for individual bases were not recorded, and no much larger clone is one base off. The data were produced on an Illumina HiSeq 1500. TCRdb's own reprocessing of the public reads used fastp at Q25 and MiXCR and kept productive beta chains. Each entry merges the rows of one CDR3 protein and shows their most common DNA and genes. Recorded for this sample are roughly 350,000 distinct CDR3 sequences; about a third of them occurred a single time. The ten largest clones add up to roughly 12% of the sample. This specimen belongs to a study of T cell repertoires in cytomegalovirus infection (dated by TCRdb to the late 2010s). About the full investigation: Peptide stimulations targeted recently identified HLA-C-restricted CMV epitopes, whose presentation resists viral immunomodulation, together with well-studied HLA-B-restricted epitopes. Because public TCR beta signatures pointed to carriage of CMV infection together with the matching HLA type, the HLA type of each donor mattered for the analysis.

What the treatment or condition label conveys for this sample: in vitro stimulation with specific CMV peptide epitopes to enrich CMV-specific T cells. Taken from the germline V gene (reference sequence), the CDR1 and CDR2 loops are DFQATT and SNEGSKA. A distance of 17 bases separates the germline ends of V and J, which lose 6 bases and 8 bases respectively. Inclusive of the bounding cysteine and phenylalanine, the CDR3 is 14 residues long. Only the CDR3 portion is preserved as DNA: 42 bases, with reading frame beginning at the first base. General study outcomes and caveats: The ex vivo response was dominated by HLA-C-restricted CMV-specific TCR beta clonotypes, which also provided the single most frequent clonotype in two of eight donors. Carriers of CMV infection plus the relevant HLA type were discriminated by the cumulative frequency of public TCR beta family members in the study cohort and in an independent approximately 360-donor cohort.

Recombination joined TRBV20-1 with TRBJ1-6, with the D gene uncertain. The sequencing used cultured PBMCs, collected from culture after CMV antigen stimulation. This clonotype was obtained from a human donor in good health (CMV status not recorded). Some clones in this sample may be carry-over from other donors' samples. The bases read TGCAGTGCCCCCCGTTTGTCCGAGGATTCACCCCTCCACTTT. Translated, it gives CSAPRLSEDSPLHF.